The entry below gives a single TCR beta chain sequence along with its context. The specificity of this receptor is unknown. No much larger clone exists at a distance of one base, and base qualities are not known. Reading the germline V gene gives CDR1 ENHRY and CDR2 SYGVKD. Its CDR3 holds 14 amino acids, cysteine through phenylalanine. Here the CDR3 DNA is all that survives: 42 bases in frame from base 1. At the junction V is shortened by 9 bases and J by 6 bases; bases outside the gene matches: 12. This record belongs to a study of vaccination and CD4 T cells after COVID-19 (dated by TCRdb to the early 2020s). Describing the broader study: Convalescent patients had a positive SARS-CoV-2 result on nasal swab PCR, and of these patients, several had mild disease and one had severe disease. The convalescent cohort comprised six males and four females, including two Hispanic individuals, seven Caucasians, two Asians and one multiracial person. Participants got two doses of the Pfizer-BioNTech BNT162b2 vaccine (n=8) or two doses of the Moderna mRNA-1273 vaccine (n=2). Post-COVID blood samples were collected from convalescent patients a median of around 100 days after diagnosis, with a range of roughly 35 to 180 days. The time from the second vaccine dose to post-vaccine blood sampling had a median of roughly 70 days and ranged from roughly 12 to 241 days. Culture stimuli were overlapping spike peptide pools from SARS-CoV-2 and from the common cold coronaviruses HCoV-NL63, HCoV-OC43 and HCoV-229E. In control cultures, a CEFX viral epitope pool was used as positive control, an HIV-1 Nef peptide pool was used as negative control, or no peptide was added. In under 13 COVID-19 convalescent patients and a few infection-naive healthy vaccine recipients, researchers compared the spike-specific CD4+ TCR repertoire from before mRNA vaccination with the repertoire from after. Study-wide findings and limitations: In convalescent patients, a median about 86% of post-vaccine SARS-CoV-2-reactive clones were detected only after vaccination, suggesting vaccine-specific priming. Of the vaccine-specific clones found in convalescent patients, nearly all (304 of 307) were mono-reactive for SARS-CoV-2 spike instead of being cross-reactive with common cold coronaviruses. The median count of SARS-CoV-2-reactive clonotypes went up from about 23 after infection to some 38 after vaccination, although the change was not significant. Relatively few convalescent patients were included in the study, and early timepoints after natural infection were not analyzed.

The method was PCR. TCR sequencing of DNA from cultured CD4+ T cells used the Oncomine TCR Beta short-read assay at the Johns Hopkins FTIC core. The QIAamp micro DNA kit was used to extract genomic DNA from the cultured CD4+ T cells. Oncomine TCR Beta libraries from cultured CD4+ T cells were pooled using unique dual indexes and sequenced on an Illumina iSeq 100. From the authors' description of their analysis: Non-productive sequences were removed, and CDR3s that did not start with C, did not end with F or W, or were shorter than 7 amino acids were discarded. The MANAFEST web application identified antigen-specific clonotypes by comparing peptide-stimulated wells against reference wells and other culture wells. Positive clones required FDR below 0.05, an odds ratio above 5, and productive frequency above 0.1% in at least two of three replicate wells. Cross-reactive clonotypes were defined as significantly expanded in both SARS-CoV-2 spike wells and at least one common cold coronavirus spike condition. CDR3 homology was assessed with Levenshtein distances (stringdist) and unrooted phylogenetic trees (ape) in R version 3.6.1. TCRdb passed the public sequencing reads through fastp at Q25 and MiXCR, retaining productive beta sequences. Every entry covers one CDR3 protein and lists the most common genes and DNA from its rows. These V and J calls derive from TCRdb rather than the authors' analysis. This sample holds around 10,000 distinct CDR3 sequences; approximately 50% were observed only once. The ten largest clones add up to about 7.7% of the sample.

The treatment or condition tag for this specimen amounts to: roughly ten-day PBMC culture with coronavirus spike peptide pools or control peptides (ViraFEST assay). The ViraFEST assay, used in the study, expanded antigen-specific T cells with peptide pools and then identified the expanded clonotypes through TCR sequencing. The convalescent patients' positive SARS-CoV-2 PCR tests were from March to December 2020, which was before the Alpha, Beta and Delta variants emerged in the United States. Each well held roughly 2 million PBMCs cultured in IMDM containing roughly 5.5% human AB serum and approximately 9.4 IU/ml IL-2, with about 10 ug/ml peptide pools added. On days 3 and 7, half of the culture medium was replaced with fresh IL-2-containing medium. Once the cells had been in culture for ten to eleven days, the EasySep CD4+ T cell isolation kit was used to isolate CD4+ T cells by negative selection. Ficoll-Paque Plus gradient centrifugation was used to isolate PBMCs from whole blood, and the isolated PBMCs were then either used fresh or cryopreserved at -140C. In general, triplicate wells were set up for every culture condition.

Sequences were obtained from CD4+ T cells from blood, cultured in vitro. The origin of this receptor is a human donor who had recovered from COVID-19. The chain is made from TRBV10-3 and TRBJ1-1, with 8 central nucleotides matching TRBD1. This receptor carries the CDR3 CAMGRGRERAEAFF. The DNA sequence reads TGTGCCATGGGCAGGGGGCGGGAAAGGGCTGAAGCTTTCTTT.